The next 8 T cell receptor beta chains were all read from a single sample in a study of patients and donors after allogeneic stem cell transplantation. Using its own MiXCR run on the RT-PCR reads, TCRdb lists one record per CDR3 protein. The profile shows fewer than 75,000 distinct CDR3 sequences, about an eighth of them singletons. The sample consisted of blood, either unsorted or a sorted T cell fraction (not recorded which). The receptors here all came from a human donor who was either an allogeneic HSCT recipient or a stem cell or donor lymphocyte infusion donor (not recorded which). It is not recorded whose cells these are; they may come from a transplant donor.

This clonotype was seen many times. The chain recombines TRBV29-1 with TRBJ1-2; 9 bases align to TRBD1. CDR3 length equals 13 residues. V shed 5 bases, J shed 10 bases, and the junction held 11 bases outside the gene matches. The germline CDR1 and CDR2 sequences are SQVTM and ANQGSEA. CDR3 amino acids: CSVTTGGANDYTF. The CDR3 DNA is TGCAGCGTTACTACAGGGGGCGCAAATGACTACACCTTC.

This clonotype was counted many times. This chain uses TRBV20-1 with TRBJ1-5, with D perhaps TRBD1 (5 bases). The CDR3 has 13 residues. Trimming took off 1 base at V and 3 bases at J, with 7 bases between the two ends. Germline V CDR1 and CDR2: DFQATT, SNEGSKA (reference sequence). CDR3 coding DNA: TGCAGTGCTAGAGGACAGCTCAATCAGCCCCAGCATTTT. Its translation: CSARGQLNQPQHF.

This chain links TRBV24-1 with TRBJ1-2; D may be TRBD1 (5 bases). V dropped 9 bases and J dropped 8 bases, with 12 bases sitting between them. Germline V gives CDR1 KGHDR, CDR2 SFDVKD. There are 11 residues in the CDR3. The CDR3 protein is CATSERGGYTF. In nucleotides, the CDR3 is TGTGCCACCTCCGAGCGGGGGGGCTACACCTTC.

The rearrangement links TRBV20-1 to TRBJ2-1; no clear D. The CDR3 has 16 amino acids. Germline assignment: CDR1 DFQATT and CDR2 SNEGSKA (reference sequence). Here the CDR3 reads CSYYIPYGGDYNEQFF. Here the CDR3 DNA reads TGCAGCTACTATATCCCTTACGGTGGGGACTACAATGAGCAGTTCTTC.

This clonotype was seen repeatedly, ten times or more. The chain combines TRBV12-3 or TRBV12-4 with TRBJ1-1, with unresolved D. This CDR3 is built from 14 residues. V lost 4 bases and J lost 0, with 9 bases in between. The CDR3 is CASSWSYVNTEAFF. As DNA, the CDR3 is TGTGCCAGCAGTTGGAGCTACGTGAACACTGAAGCTTTCTTT.

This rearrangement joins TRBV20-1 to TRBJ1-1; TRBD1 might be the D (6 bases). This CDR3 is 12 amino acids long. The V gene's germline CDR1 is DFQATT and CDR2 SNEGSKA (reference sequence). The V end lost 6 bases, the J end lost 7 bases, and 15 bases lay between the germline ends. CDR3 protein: CSARAGASEAFF. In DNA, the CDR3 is TGCAGTGCCCGGGCAGGGGCGAGTGAAGCTTTCTTT.

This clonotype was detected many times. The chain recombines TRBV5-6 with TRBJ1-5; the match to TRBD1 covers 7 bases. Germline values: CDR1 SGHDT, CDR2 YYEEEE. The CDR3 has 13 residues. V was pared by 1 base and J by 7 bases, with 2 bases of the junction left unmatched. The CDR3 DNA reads TGTGCCAGCAGCTTGCAGGGGGGACAGCCCCAGCATTTT. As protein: CASSLQGGQPQHF.

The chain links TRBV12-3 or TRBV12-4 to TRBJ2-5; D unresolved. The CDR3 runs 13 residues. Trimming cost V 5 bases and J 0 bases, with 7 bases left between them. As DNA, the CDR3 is TGTGCCAGCAGTCCTACGTACCAAGAGACCCAGTACTTC. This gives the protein CASSPTYQETQYF.